The 16 T cell receptor beta chains presented below share a single source sample, sequenced in a study of early T cells in non-severe SARS-CoV-2 infection. TCRdb re-called the 5' RACE reads with MiXCR, one entry per CDR3 protein. The sample has approximately 69,000 distinct CDR3 sequences, approximately 13% seen once. The sample in question was whole blood, obtained at baseline. These receptors originate from an adult who was a healthcare worker with PCR-confirmed SARS-CoV-2 infection or an uninfected control (not recorded which).

Only a few counts were recorded for this clonotype. The chain recombines TRBV7-9 with TRBJ1-4, with D unresolved. From germline, CDR1 is SEHNR and CDR2 FQNEAQ (reference sequence). Trimming left V 5 bases short and J 0 bases short, with 10 bases between. The CDR3 extends over 15 amino acids. This chain's CDR3 is CASSPNMATNEKLFF. Here the CDR3 DNA reads TGTGCCAGCAGCCCAAATATGGCAACTAATGAAAAACTGTTTTTT.

This clonotype appeared a few times. The chain recombines TRBV7-9 with TRBJ2-7; no reliable D call. The CDR3 is 14 residues long. Trimming removed 6 bases from V and 0 bases from J, with 12 bases in between. The germline V gene encodes CDR1 SEHNR and CDR2 FQNEAQ (reference sequence). CDR3 protein: CASSRGSLSYEQYF. The CDR3, as DNA: TGTGCCAGCAGTCGCGGCAGCCTCTCCTACGAGCAGTACTTC.

This clonotype was recorded a few times. The chain recombines TRBV5-6 with TRBJ2-6; no firm D call. The CDR3 consists of 16 residues. CDR1 is SGHDT and CDR2 is YYEEEE in the germline V gene. The germline V and J ends were trimmed by 5 bases and 1 base, with 13 bases remaining between them. This chain's CDR3 is CASRSIKDSGANVLTF. CDR3 nucleotides: TGTGCCAGCAGATCCATCAAGGATTCTGGGGCCAACGTCCTGACTTTC.

This clonotype was recorded many times. The CDR3 region has the DNA TGTGCCAGCTCACCGCTGAAGGAGAACTATGGCTACACCTTC. This encodes CASSPLKENYGYTF. This rearrangement joins TRBV18 to TRBJ1-2; D not certain. Trimming removed 3 bases from V and 2 bases from J, with 10 bases in between. Per germline, CDR1 KGHSH and CDR2 LQKENI. The CDR3 has 14 amino acids.

This clonotype was recorded many times. The V call is TRBV7-9, the J call TRBJ1-6; D gene uncertain. With 8 bases removed from V and 8 bases from J, the gap between germline ends came to 10 bases. CDR3 size: 12 residues. Per the germline V gene, CDR1 is SEHNR and CDR2 is FQNEAQ (reference sequence). The CDR3 spells CASRIYDSPLHF. The CDR3 bases are TGTGCCAGCCGTATCTACGATTCACCCCTCCACTTT.

A few counts support this clonotype. The chain carries TRBV6-5 and TRBJ1-2; D is uncertain. The length of the CDR3 is 11 residues. Looked up from germline, CDR1 is MNHEY and CDR2 is SVGAGI. V lost 6 bases and J lost 8, with 10 bases in between. CDR3 region: CASRKDGGYTF. The CDR3 nucleotides are TGTGCCAGCAGAAAGGATGGGGGCTACACCTTC.

V is TRBV3-1 and J is TRBJ1-2; D is undetermined. Germline V lookup: CDR1 LGHDT, CDR2 YNNKEL (reference sequence). The CDR3 is 13 residues long. Trimming left V 8 bases short and J 3 bases short, with 13 bases between. Here the CDR3 reads CASSRGGYYGYTF. Here the CDR3 DNA reads TGTGCCAGCTCCCGAGGTGGATACTATGGCTACACCTTC.

This clonotype has a count of ten or more. The V call is TRBV6-5, the J call TRBJ2-3, with D possibly matching TRBD1 (5 bases). Trimming stripped 5 bases from V and 1 base from J, with 7 bases between. Looked up from germline, CDR1 is MNHEY and CDR2 is SVGAGI. CDR3 length: 13 residues. The chain's CDR3 is CASSKQGTDTQYF. CDR3 DNA: TGTGCCAGCAGTAAACAGGGCACAGATACGCAGTATTTT.

This chain uses TRBV2 with TRBJ2-2, with TRBD1 identical over 8 bases. The germline V gene has CDR1 SNHLY and CDR2 FYNNEI. Losses at the gene ends were 8 bases for V and 6 bases for J; bases not matched to a gene: 5. This CDR3 spans 13 amino acids. The CDR3 is CASRRQGPGELFF. CDR3 coding DNA: TGTGCCAGCCGCAGACAGGGGCCCGGGGAGCTGTTTTTT.

In its sample, this clonotype was seen a few times. The chain recombines TRBV28 with TRBJ1-5; TRBD1 matches 7 bases. CDR1 and CDR2 (germline): MDHEN, SYDVKM. Trimming removed 6 bases from V and 5 bases from J; junction bases left unmatched: 7. CDR3 size: 14 residues. CDR3 sequence (DNA): TGTGCCAGCAGCCTGGACAGGACGGATCAGCCCCAGCATTTT. It translates to CASSLDRTDQPQHF.

The genes are TRBV12-3 or TRBV12-4 and TRBJ2-1; TRBD1 aligns across 9 bases. J was trimmed by 6 bases and V by 5 bases; bases with no gene match: 8. The CDR3 is 15 amino acids. The CDR3 region is CASSPRDRESNEQFF. The CDR3 DNA is TGTGCCAGCAGTCCCCGGGACAGGGAAAGCAATGAGCAGTTCTTC.

This clonotype was recorded many times. The chain recombines TRBV7-2 with TRBJ1-3; D remains unclear. Germline V CDR1 and CDR2: SGHTA, FQGNSA. This CDR3 contains 17 residues. The ends were cut back, 1 base at V and 1 base at J, with 14 bases in the middle. The CDR3 region is CASSLVRGGSSGNTIYF. The CDR3 DNA reads as TGTGCCAGCAGCTTAGTCCGTGGAGGTTCGTCTGGAAACACCATATATTTT.

This clonotype was seen only a few times. This sequence joins TRBV27 and TRBJ1-5, with D perhaps TRBD1 (5 bases). Trimming left V 1 base short and J 8 bases short, with 9 bases between. Germline CDR1 reads MNHEY; CDR2 reads SMNVEV (reference sequence). The CDR3 contains 13 residues. CDR3 residues: CASSLWGGKPQHF. CDR3 coding DNA: TGTGCCAGCAGTTTATGGGGGGGTAAGCCCCAGCATTTT.

The rearrangement links TRBV19 to TRBJ2-4; D possibly corresponds to TRBD1 (6 bases). Germline-derived CDR1 and CDR2 are LNHDA and SQIVND (reference sequence). This CDR3 has 16 residues. Deletions cut 7 bases from V and 0 bases from J, with 16 bases between. DNA of the CDR3: TGTGCCAGTACCGCCCTACAGGGACGAGCCAAAAACATTCAGTACTTC. This encodes CASTALQGRAKNIQYF.

The V and J genes are TRBV18 and TRBJ1-2; D call uncertain. V lost 6 bases to trimming and J lost 8 bases, with 19 bases between them. Germline values: CDR1 KGHSH, CDR2 LQKENI. The CDR3 length is 14 residues. CDR3 coding DNA: TGTGCCAGCTCCCCGGAGGGTGCGGCAGTCGGCTACACCTTC. Translation gives CASSPEGAAVGYTF.

This clonotype came up many times. J is TRBJ2-1 and V is TRBV27; D gene ambiguous. Germline V gene sequence: CDR1 MNHEY, CDR2 SMNVEV (reference sequence). CDR3 length: 15 amino acids. Trimming removed 6 bases at V and 1 base at J, with 13 bases between. The CDR3 DNA reads TGTGCCAGCAGACAGAACGTCGGATCCTACAATGAGCAGTTCTTC. Translating it yields CASRQNVGSYNEQFF.